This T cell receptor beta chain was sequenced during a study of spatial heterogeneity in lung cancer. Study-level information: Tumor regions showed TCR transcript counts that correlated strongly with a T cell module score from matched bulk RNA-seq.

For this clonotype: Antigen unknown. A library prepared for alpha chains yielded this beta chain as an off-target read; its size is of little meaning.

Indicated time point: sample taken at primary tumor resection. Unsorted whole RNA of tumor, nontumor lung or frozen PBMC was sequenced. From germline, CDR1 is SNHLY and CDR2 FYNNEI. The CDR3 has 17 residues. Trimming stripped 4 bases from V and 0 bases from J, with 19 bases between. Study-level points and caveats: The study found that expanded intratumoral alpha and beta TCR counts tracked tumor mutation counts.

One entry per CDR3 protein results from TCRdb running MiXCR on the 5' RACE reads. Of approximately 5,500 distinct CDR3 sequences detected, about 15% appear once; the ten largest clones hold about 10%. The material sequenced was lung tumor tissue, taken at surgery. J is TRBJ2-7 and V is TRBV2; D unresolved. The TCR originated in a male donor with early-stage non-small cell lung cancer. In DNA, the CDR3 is TGTGCCAGCAGTGGTTCAGCAGCGACCCCCGGCTCCTACGAGCAGTACTTC. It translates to CASSGSAATPGSYEQYF. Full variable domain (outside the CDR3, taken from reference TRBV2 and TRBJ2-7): EPEVTQTPSHQVTQMGQEVILRCVPISNHLYFYWYRQILGQKVEFLVSFYNNEISEKSEIFDDQFSVERPDGSNFTLKIRSTKLEDSAMYFCASSGSAATPGSYEQYFGPGTRLTVT.